The 13 T cell receptor beta chains listed next were all sequenced from one sample in a study of T-cell reconstitution after alpha-beta-depleted transplantation in children. A TCRbeta library incorporating unique molecular identifiers was prepared. TCRdb analysed the PCR reads with MiXCR anew, one entry per CDR3 protein. The sample includes approximately 520,000 distinct CDR3 sequences, roughly an eighth of them seen just once. The specimen comprised PBMCs, mostly from graft donor cells, sampled 180 days after TCRalphabeta/CD19-depleted stem cell transplant. The receptor source for this set is a female patient aged 2-9 years who had a stem cell transplant for aplastic anemia, so the T cells may come from the graft donor.

This clonotype was seen a few times. This chain joins TRBV7-2 and TRBJ1-2, with unresolved D. V lost 5 bases, J lost 8 bases, and 24 bases lay in between. Germline V CDR1 and CDR2: SGHTA, FQGNSA. CDR3 size: 16 residues. The CDR3 DNA follows: TGTGCCAGCAGCCCCCCCCGTCGAGGGTCTTGTGAGGGCTACACCTTC. Its protein product is CASSPPRRGSCEGYTF.

The chain couples TRBV19 to TRBJ2-6; 8 bases map to TRBD1. J gave up 4 bases and V 4 bases, and 6 bases lay outside the gene matches. CDR3 size: 16 residues. Germline values: CDR1 LNHDA, CDR2 SQIVND (reference sequence). The CDR3 spells CASSRTGSTGANVLTF. The DNA for the CDR3 is TGTGCCAGTAGTAGGACAGGGAGCACGGGGGCCAACGTCCTGACTTTC. The full variable domain, completed using reference TRBV19 and TRBJ2-6, is DGGITQSPKYLFRKEGQNVTLSCEQNLNHDAMYWYRQDPGQGLRLIYYSQIVNDFQKGDIAEGYSVSREKKESFPLTVTSAQKNPTAFYLCASSRTGSTGANVLTFGAGSRLTVL.

This clonotype has just a few counts. The rearrangement links TRBV10-3 to TRBJ2-3; unclear D gene. Germline loops: CDR1 ENHRY, CDR2 SYGVKD. V lost 0 bases to trimming and J lost 6 bases, with 13 bases between them. CDR3 size: 15 residues. Here the CDR3 DNA reads TGTGCCATCAGTGAGTCCGGCTACCTTGCGGATACGCAGTATTTT. This translates into CAISESGYLADTQYF.

This clonotype was recorded many times. The chain combines TRBV6-5 with TRBJ2-2; D gene uncertain. Germline V CDR1 and CDR2: MNHEY, SVGAGI. Trimming shortened V by 8 bases and J by 8 bases, and 12 bases separated the two germline ends. The CDR3 runs to 12 residues. DNA of the CDR3: TGTGCCAGCTACTCCGTGGGAGGGGAGCTGTTTTTT. Translated: CASYSVGGELFF.

The rearrangement uses TRBV28 and TRBJ1-4, with TRBD1 matching over 11 bases. The germline V gene encodes CDR1 MDHEN and CDR2 SYDVKM. This CDR3 has 15 amino acids. Unmatched junction bases numbered 13, after V lost 3 bases and J lost 16 bases. CDR3 DNA: TGTGCCAGCAGTTTGTACGGGACAGGGGGACGCCAGCCGTTTTTT. Protein: CASSLYGTGGRQPFF.

The gene calls are TRBV28 and TRBJ1-3, with D possibly matching TRBD1 (6 bases). The CDR3 runs 14 residues. Per germline, CDR1 MDHEN and CDR2 SYDVKM. V lost 8 bases and J 2 bases, leaving 13 bases between the germline ends. The CDR3 sequence is CASGWGRTGNTIYF. The CDR3 region has the DNA TGTGCCAGCGGGTGGGGGCGTACTGGAAACACCATATATTTT.

The rearrangement uses TRBV7-8 and TRBJ2-7; D possibly corresponds to TRBD1 (6 bases). This CDR3 is built from 14 residues. The V end lost 5 bases, the J end lost 3 bases, and 14 bases lay between the germline ends. The germline V gene has CDR1 SGHVS and CDR2 FQNEAQ. The chain's CDR3 is CASSPRQDLYEQYF. The CDR3 nucleotides are TGTGCCAGCAGCCCCCGACAGGACCTCTACGAGCAGTACTTC.

This clonotype came up a few times. The chain recombines TRBV29-1 with TRBJ2-5; the match to TRBD1 covers 8 bases. V was clipped by 8 bases and J by 4 bases; unmatched bases: 6. The germline CDR1 and CDR2 sequences are SQVTM and ANQGSEA. The length of the CDR3 is 12 residues. This chain's CDR3 is CSLRTGRETQYF. CDR3 sequence (DNA): TGCAGCCTGCGGACAGGGCGAGAGACCCAGTACTTC. Drawing the rest from reference TRBV29-1 and TRBJ2-5, the complete variable domain is SAVISQKPSRDICQRGTSLTIQCQVDSQVTMMFWYRQQPGQSLTLIATANQGSEATYESGFVIDKFPISRPNLTFSTLTVSNMSPEDSSIYLCSLRTGRETQYFGPGTRLLVL.

J is TRBJ1-2 and V is TRBV4-3; D gene ambiguous. The length of the CDR3 is 15 residues. Trimming removed 2 bases at V and 5 bases at J, with 15 bases between. Germline CDR1 LGHNA, CDR2 YSLEER. The CDR3 DNA sequence: TGCGCCAGCAGCCAAAGCTCGCACAGTGGGTATGGCTACACCTTC. Encoded protein: CASSQSSHSGYGYTF.

This clonotype was seen repeatedly, ten times or more. This chain connects TRBV20-1 to TRBJ2-3, with D tentatively TRBD2 (5 bases). The CDR3 consists of 14 residues. CDR1 is DFQATT, CDR2 SNEGSKA, per germline (reference sequence). The V end was cut by 0 bases, the J end by 6 bases, with 13 bases between. The chain's CDR3 is CSAREEGVSDTQYF. DNA for the CDR3: TGCAGTGCTAGAGAAGAGGGAGTCTCTGATACGCAGTATTTT.

A few counts support this clonotype. The chain employs TRBV5-5 and TRBJ1-1; possible D gene TRBD1, 5 bases. Germline V gene data show CDR1 as SGHKS and CDR2 as YYEKEE (reference sequence). The CDR3 runs to 14 residues. V was trimmed by 4 bases and J by 0 bases, leaving 10 bases between them. CDR3 bases: TGTGCCAGCAGCGCTGACAGACTGAACACTGAAGCTTTCTTT. Its translation is CASSADRLNTEAFF.

The sample holds a few counts of this clonotype. This chain uses TRBV7-3 with TRBJ2-3; the match to TRBD2 covers 8 bases. Trimming at V came to 6 bases and at J to 4 bases, leaving 6 bases not matched to a gene. Per germline, CDR1 SGHTA and CDR2 FQGTGA. This CDR3 region has 14 residues. The CDR3 DNA follows: TGTGCCAGCAGATCCAGCGGGAGCCCAGATACGCAGTATTTT. Its translation: CASRSSGSPDTQYF.

This clonotype was counted between two and nine times. This chain links TRBV7-2 with TRBJ1-3, with D possibly being TRBD1 (6 bases). V lost 8 bases to trimming and J lost 0 bases, with 11 bases between them. Germline V gene lookup returns CDR1 SGHTA and CDR2 FQGNSA. CDR3 size: 14 residues. The CDR3 DNA reads as TGTGCCAGCGGACAGCAGAGCTCTGGAAACACCATATATTTT. It specifies CASGQQSSGNTIYF. Looking up the rest from reference TRBV7-2 and TRBJ1-3 gives the full variable domain: GAGVSQSPSNKVTEKGKDVELRCDPISGHTALYWYRQSLGQGLEFLIYFQGNSAPDKSGLPSDRFSAERTGGSVSTLTIQRTQQEDSAVYLCASGQQSSGNTIYFGEGSWLTVV.